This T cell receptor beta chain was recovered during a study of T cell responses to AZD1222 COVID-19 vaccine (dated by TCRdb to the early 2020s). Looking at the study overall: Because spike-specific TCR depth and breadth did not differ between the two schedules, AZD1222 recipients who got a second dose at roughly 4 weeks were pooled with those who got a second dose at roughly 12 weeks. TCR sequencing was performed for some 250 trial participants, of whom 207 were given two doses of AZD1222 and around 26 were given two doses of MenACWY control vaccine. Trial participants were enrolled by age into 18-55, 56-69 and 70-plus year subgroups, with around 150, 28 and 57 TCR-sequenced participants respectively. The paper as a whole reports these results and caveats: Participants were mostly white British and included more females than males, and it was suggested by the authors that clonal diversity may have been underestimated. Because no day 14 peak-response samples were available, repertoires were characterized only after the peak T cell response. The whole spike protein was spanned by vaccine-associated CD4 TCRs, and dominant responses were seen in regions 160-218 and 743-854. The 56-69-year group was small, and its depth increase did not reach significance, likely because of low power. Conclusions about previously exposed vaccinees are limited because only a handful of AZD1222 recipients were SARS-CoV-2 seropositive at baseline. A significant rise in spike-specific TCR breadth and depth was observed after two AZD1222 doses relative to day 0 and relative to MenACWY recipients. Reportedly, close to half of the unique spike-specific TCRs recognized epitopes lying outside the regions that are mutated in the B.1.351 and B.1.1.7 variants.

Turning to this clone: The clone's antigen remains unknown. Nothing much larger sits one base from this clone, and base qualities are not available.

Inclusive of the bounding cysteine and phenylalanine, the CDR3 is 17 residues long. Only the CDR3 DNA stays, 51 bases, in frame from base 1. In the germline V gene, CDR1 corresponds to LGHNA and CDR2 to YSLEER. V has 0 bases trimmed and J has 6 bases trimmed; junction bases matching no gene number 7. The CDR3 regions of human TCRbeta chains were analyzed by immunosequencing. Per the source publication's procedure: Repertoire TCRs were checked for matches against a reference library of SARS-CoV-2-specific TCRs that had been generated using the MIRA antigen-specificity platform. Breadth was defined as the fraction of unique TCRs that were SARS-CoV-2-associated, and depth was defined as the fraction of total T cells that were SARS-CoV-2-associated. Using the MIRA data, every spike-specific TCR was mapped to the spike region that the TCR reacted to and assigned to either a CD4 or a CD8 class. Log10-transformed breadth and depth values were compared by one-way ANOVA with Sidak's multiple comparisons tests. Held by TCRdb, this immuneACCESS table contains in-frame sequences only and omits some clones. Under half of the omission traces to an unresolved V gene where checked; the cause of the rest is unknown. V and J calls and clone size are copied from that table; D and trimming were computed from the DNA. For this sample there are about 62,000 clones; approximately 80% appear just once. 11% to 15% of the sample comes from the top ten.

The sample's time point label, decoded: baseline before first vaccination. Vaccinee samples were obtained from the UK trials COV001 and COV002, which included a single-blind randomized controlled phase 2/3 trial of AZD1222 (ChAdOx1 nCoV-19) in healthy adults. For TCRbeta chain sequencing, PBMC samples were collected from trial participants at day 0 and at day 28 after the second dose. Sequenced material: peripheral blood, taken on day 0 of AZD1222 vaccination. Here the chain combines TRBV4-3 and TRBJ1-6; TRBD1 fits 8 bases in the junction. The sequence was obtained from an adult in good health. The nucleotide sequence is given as TGCGCCAGCAGCCAAGATCCCAGGACAGGGATTAATTCACCCCTCCACTTT. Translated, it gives CASSQDPRTGINSPLHF.